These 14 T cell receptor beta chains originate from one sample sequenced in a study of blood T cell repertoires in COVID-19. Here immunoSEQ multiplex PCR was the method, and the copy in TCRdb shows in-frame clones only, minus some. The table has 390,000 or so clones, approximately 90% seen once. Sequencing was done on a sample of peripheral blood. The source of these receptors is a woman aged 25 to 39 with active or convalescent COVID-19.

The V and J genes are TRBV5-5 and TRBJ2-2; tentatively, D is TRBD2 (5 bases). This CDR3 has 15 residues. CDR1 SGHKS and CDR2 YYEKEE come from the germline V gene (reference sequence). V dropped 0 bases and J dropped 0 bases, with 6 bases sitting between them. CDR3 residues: CASSLGLTNTGELFF. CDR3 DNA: TGTGCCAGCAGCTTGGGACTAACGAACACCGGGGAGCTGTTTTTT.

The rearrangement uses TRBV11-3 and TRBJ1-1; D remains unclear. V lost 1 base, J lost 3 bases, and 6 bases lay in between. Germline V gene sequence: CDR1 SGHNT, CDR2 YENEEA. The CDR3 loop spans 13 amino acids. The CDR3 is CASSLGLDTEAFF. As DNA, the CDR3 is TGTGCCAGCAGCTTAGGACTTGACACTGAAGCTTTCTTT.

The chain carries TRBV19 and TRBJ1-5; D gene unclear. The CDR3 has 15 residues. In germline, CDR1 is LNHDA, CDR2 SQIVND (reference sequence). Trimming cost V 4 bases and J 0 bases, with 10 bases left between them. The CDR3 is CASSSPVYSNQPQHF. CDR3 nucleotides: TGTGCCAGTAGTAGCCCGGTATATAGCAATCAGCCCCAGCATTTT. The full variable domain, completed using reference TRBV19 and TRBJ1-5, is DGGITQSPKYLFRKEGQNVTLSCEQNLNHDAMYWYRQDPGQGLRLIYYSQIVNDFQKGDIAEGYSVSREKKESFPLTVTSAQKNPTAFYLCASSSPVYSNQPQHFGDGTRLSIL.

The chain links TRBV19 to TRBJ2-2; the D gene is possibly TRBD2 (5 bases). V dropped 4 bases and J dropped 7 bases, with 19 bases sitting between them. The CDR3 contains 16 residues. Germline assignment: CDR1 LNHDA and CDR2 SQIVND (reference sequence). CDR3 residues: CASSTRGSVGGGELFF. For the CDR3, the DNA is TGTGCCAGTAGTACCCGGGGTAGCGTTGGAGGCGGGGAGCTGTTTTTT.

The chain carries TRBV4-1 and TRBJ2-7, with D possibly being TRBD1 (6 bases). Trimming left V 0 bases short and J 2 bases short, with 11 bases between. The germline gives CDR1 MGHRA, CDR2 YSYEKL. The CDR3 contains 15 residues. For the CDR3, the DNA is TGCGCCAGCAGCCAAGAAACAGGACAGACCTACGAGCAGTACTTC. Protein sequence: CASSQETGQTYEQYF.

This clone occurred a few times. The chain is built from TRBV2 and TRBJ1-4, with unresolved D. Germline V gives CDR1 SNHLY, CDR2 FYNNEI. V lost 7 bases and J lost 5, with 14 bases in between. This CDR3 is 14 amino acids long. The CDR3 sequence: CASTGPGENEKLFF. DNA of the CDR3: TGTGCCAGCACAGGCCCCGGGGAGAATGAAAAACTGTTTTTT. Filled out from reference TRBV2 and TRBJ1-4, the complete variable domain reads EPEVTQTPSHQVTQMGQEVILRCVPISNHLYFYWYRQILGQKVEFLVSFYNNEISEKSEIFDDQFSVERPDGSNFTLKIRSTKLEDSAMYFCASTGPGENEKLFFGSGTQLSVL.

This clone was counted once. This chain's CDR3 is CASSYGGAEETQYF. The DNA for the CDR3 is TGTGCCAGCAGTTACGGGGGGGCTGAAGAGACCCAGTACTTC. The chain is built from TRBV6-5 and TRBJ2-5; D perhaps matches TRBD2 (7 bases). CDR1 is MNHEY, CDR2 SVGAGI, per germline. V lost 2 bases, J lost 3 bases, and 10 bases lay in between. The CDR3 has 14 residues.

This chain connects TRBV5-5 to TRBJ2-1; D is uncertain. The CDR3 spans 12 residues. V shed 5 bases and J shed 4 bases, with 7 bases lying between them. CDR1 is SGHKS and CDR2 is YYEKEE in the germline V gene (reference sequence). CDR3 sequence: CASSPQYNEQFF. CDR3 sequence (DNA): TGTGCCAGCAGTCCACAGTACAATGAGCAGTTCTTC.

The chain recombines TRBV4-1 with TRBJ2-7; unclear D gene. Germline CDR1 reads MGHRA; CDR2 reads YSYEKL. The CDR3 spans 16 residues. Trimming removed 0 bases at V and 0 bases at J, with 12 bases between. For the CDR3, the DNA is TGCGCCAGCAGCCAAGATAGTACGTTCCTCTCCTACGAGCAGTACTTC. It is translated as CASSQDSTFLSYEQYF.

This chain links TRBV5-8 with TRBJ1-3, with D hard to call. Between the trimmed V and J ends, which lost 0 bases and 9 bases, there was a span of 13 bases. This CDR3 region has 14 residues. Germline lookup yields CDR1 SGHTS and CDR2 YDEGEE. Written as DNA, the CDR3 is TGTGCCAGCAGCTTGGGGGGAGCCATCGGCACCATATATTTT. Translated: CASSLGGAIGTIYF. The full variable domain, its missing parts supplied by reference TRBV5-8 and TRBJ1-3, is EAGVTQSPTHLIKTRGQQATLRCSPISGHTSVYWYQQALGLGLQFLLWYDEGEERNRGNFPPRFSGRQFPNYSSELNVNALELEDSALYLCASSLGGAIGTIYFGEGSWLTVV.

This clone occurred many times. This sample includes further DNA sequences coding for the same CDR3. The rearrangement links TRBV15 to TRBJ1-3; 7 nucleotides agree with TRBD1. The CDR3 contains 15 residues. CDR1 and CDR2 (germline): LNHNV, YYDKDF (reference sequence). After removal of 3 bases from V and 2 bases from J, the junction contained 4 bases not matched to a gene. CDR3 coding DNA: TGTGCCACCAGCAGGGATAGGGGGCCTGGAAACACCATATATTTT. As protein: CATSRDRGPGNTIYF.

As DNA, the CDR3 is TGTGCCAGCAGCTTGGACCCTGTAGGGGCCCTGAACACTGAAGCTTTCTTT. Translation gives CASSLDPVGALNTEAFF. This chain links TRBV5-4 with TRBJ1-1; a weak D match, TRBD1 (5 bases). Germline V gene lookup returns CDR1 SGHNT and CDR2 YYREEE (reference sequence). Trimming pared 0 bases from V and 0 bases from J, leaving 15 bases between. This CDR3 contains 17 residues.

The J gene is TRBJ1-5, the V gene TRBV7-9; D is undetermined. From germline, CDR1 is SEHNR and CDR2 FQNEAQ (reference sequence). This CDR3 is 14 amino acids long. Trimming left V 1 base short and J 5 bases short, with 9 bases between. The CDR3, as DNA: TGTGCCAGCAGCTTAGATCTGGGCTATCAGCCCCAGCATTTT. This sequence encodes CASSLDLGYQPQHF.

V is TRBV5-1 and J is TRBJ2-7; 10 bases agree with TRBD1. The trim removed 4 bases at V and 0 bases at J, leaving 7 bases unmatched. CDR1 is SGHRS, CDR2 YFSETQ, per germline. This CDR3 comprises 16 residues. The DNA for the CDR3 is TGCGCCAGCAGCGCAGGGTGGACAGGGGGCTCCTACGAGCAGTACTTC. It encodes CASSAGWTGGSYEQYF.